Listed below are T cell receptor beta chains from one sample, sequenced in a study of CD8 T cells in Susac syndrome. TCRdb recomputed calls from the immunoSEQ multiplex PCR reads with MiXCR, one row per CDR3 protein. This sample has about 110,000 distinct CDR3 sequences, with around 94% found just once. The material sequenced was CD8+ T cells from PBMCs. These receptors were taken from a human donor with Susac syndrome. Both conserved end residues are trimmed from each CDR3.

CDR3: ASSQAQGSSYEQY; J: TRBJ2-7; V: TRBV4-3
CDR3: ASSLQGIYT; J: TRBJ1-2; V: TRBV5-1
CDR3: ASSLNVQGTQY; J: TRBJ2-4; V: TRBV5-6
CDR3: ATLYFWATEDSPLH; J: TRBJ1-6; V: TRBV24-1
CDR3: ASRDLTENTEAF; J: TRBJ1-1; V: TRBV11-2
CDR3: SARESGGGTDTQY; J: TRBJ2-3; V: TRBV20-1
CDR3: ASSAQGYEQY; J: TRBJ2-7; V: TRBV25-1
CDR3: ASRQQGSGSYEQY; J: TRBJ2-7; V: TRBV13
CDR3: ASSPWGPQETQY; J: TRBJ2-5; V: TRBV3-1
CDR3: ASSLDITYNEQF; J: TRBJ2-1; V: TRBV27
CDR3: ASSPDGRYYGYT; J: TRBJ1-2; V: TRBV12-3/TRBV12-4
CDR3: ASNTGPYGYT; J: TRBJ1-2; V: TRBV11-2
CDR3: ASSDGGRAF; J: TRBJ1-1; V: TRBV6-4
CDR3: ASSPPDTPFEQY; J: TRBJ2-7; V: TRBV11-2
CDR3: ASSQDGVWDTQY; J: TRBJ2-3; V: TRBV14
CDR3: ATSSARNEQF; J: TRBJ2-1; V: TRBV15
CDR3: SARDRLGSGANVLT; J: TRBJ2-6; V: TRBV20-1
CDR3: ASSPDRDPYEQY; J: TRBJ2-7; V: TRBV27
CDR3: ASRPVAGWAF; J: TRBJ1-1; V: TRBV28
CDR3: ATSKGQGAQGYT; J: TRBJ1-2; V: TRBV15
CDR3: ASSRSGHTDTQY; J: TRBJ2-3; V: TRBV14
CDR3: ASSAFSGSDNEQF; J: TRBJ2-1; V: TRBV6-4
CDR3: ASDGGAVDEQF; J: TRBJ2-1; V: TRBV19
CDR3: SVSAVAGELF; J: TRBJ2-2; V: TRBV29-1
CDR3: ASSRGAYEQF; J: TRBJ2-1; V: TRBV25-1
CDR3: ASSPGTLNEQF; J: TRBJ2-1; V: TRBV5-4
CDR3: ATTAGIQGPVEDTQY; J: TRBJ2-3; V: TRBV6-1
CDR3: ASKVPGFYEQY; J: TRBJ2-7; V: TRBV7-8
CDR3: ASSYDRVGGEQY; J: TRBJ2-7; V: TRBV7-9
CDR3: SVEQGWDEKLF; J: TRBJ1-4; V: TRBV29-1
CDR3: ASSVTGLAGDPYNEQF; J: TRBJ2-1; V: TRBV9
CDR3: ASSGRDRRDFTYEQY; J: TRBJ2-7; V: TRBV27
CDR3: ASSYDEGADKQF; J: TRBJ2-1; V: TRBV6-6
CDR3: ASSFIQDNEKLF; J: TRBJ1-4; V: TRBV27
CDR3: ASSTTGGPHTEAF; J: TRBJ1-1; V: TRBV7-6
CDR3: ASSGGYGYT; J: TRBJ1-2; V: TRBV25-1
CDR3: ASSGGGQQETQY; J: TRBJ2-5; V: TRBV9
CDR3: ASSLERADGQETQY; J: TRBJ2-5; V: TRBV7-8
CDR3: ASSDQGEINTIY; J: TRBJ1-3; V: TRBV2
CDR3: ASTRLAGEETQY; J: TRBJ2-5; V: TRBV25-1
CDR3: ASRDRGNSPLH; J: TRBJ1-6; V: TRBV5-1
CDR3: ASSQEGTDSGNTIY; J: TRBJ1-3; V: TRBV4-2
CDR3: SVRGGDQPQH; J: TRBJ1-5; V: TRBV29-1
CDR3: ASKTGYGYT; J: TRBJ1-2; V: TRBV19
CDR3: ASSLTSGGTQY; J: TRBJ2-3; V: TRBV11-2
CDR3: SARAIRVEYNEQF; J: TRBJ2-1; V: TRBV20-1
CDR3: ATSRDRNPQGSPYGYGYT; J: TRBJ1-2; V: TRBV15
CDR3: ASSQTGEQGTDTQY; J: TRBJ2-3; V: TRBV3-1
CDR3: ASSLAGGDRETQY; J: TRBJ2-5; V: TRBV7-9
CDR3: SVGEAPTDTQY; J: TRBJ2-3; V: TRBV29-1
CDR3: ASGQRGQETQY; J: TRBJ2-5; V: TRBV19
CDR3: ASSQDGQGRSYEQY; J: TRBJ2-7; V: TRBV4-1
CDR3: ASSLSYRGDTEAF; J: TRBJ1-1; V: TRBV7-2
CDR3: SARGGTWAASETQY; J: TRBJ2-5; V: TRBV20-1
CDR3: ASSQGPGLADEQF; J: TRBJ2-1; V: TRBV4-1
CDR3: SVGSGDLSYEQY; J: TRBJ2-7; V: TRBV29-1
CDR3: ASSLSGGVVEQF; J: TRBJ2-1; V: TRBV4-3
CDR3: SVGPVSTGKGNTGELF; J: TRBJ2-2; V: TRBV29-1